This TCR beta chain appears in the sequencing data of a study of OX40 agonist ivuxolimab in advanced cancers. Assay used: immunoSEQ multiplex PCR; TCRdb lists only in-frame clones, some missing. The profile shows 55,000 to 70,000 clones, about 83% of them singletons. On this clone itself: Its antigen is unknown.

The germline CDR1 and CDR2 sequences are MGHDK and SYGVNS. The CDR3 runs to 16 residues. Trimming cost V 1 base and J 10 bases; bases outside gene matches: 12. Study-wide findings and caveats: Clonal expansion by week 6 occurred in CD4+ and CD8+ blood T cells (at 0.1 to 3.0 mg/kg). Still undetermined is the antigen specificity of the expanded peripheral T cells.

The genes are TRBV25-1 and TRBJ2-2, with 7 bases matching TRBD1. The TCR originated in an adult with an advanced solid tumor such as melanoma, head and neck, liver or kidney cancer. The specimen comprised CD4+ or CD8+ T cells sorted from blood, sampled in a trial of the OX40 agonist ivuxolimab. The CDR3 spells CASSELGRDREEELFF. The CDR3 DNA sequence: TGTGCCAGCAGTGAATTAGGTAGGGACAGAGAGGAGGAGCTGTTTTTT.